This passage covers 6 T cell receptor beta chains from one sample sequenced in a study of OX40 agonist ivuxolimab in advanced cancers. The data were produced by immunoSEQ multiplex PCR, yet TCRdb's version contains in-frame clones alone and is incomplete. The table lists approximately 40,000 clones, approximately 80% of them singletons, with about 20% in the top ten. The material was CD4+ or CD8+ T cells sorted from blood, obtained in a trial of the OX40 agonist ivuxolimab. These receptors all come from an adult with an advanced solid tumor such as melanoma, head and neck, liver or kidney cancer.

CDR3 nucleotides: TGTGCCAGCAGTTTAGCGGGAGGATTCACAGATACGCAGTATTTT. Amino acid sequence: CASSLAGGFTDTQYF. V gene TRBV27 combines with J gene TRBJ2-3, with 8 bases that match TRBD2. V shed 2 bases and J 2 bases; nucleotides not matched to a gene: 3. Germline-derived CDR1 and CDR2 are MNHEY and SMNVEV (reference sequence). This CDR3 spans 15 amino acids.

The chain is built from TRBV7-3 and TRBJ2-2, with 8 bases lining up with TRBD1. Germline V gives CDR1 SGHTA, CDR2 FQGTGA. J lost 4 bases, V lost 2 bases, and 12 bases had no gene match. The CDR3 sequence is 18 residues long. The CDR3 is CASSLLASGTGLTGELFF. Here the CDR3 DNA reads TGTGCCAGCAGCTTATTGGCCTCCGGGACAGGTCTCACCGGGGAGCTGTTTTTT.

This rearrangement joins TRBV30 to TRBJ1-1, with TRBD1 as a possible D gene (5 bases). V was shortened by 1 base and J by 4 bases, with 13 bases between the two germline ends. The germline V gene has CDR1 GTSNPN and CDR2 SVGIG (reference sequence). This CDR3 spans 14 amino acids. The CDR3 region is CAWSALGGFTEAFF. CDR3 nucleotides: TGTGCCTGGAGTGCCCTGGGGGGATTCACTGAAGCTTTCTTT.

The J gene is TRBJ2-1, the V gene TRBV19; 7 positions agree with TRBD2. CDR3 length: 14 amino acids. Germline V CDR1 and CDR2: LNHDA, SQIVND (reference sequence). V lost 5 bases to trimming and J lost 5 bases; unmatched junction nucleotides: 6. The CDR3 here is CASSAGGTNNEQFF. CDR3 nucleotide sequence: TGTGCCAGTAGTGCCGGGGGGACTAACAATGAGCAGTTCTTC.

This rearrangement joins TRBV9 to TRBJ2-5; 14 nucleotides align to TRBD2. This CDR3 spans 18 amino acids. V was clipped by 3 bases and J by 1 base; unmatched bases: 8. CDR1 SGDLS and CDR2 YYNGEE come from the germline V gene. The chain's CDR3 is CASSAGTSGSGAQETQYF. CDR3 in DNA: TGTGCCAGCAGCGCTGGGACTAGCGGGAGTGGGGCCCAAGAGACCCAGTACTTC.

With respect to this clone: The same CDR3 also results from other DNA sequences found in this sample. V usage is TRBV6-5 and J usage is TRBJ2-7; D not certain. The CDR3 contains 13 residues. CDR1 and CDR2 (germline): MNHEY, SVGAGI. The V end was cut by 2 bases, the J end by 1 base, with 6 bases between. This CDR3 is CASSYGPSYEQYF. In DNA form, the CDR3 reads TGTGCCAGCAGTTACGGTCCTTCCTACGAGCAGTACTTC.